This T cell receptor (beta chain) came from a study of T cells expressing NK-cell markers. Germline-derived CDR1 and CDR2 are SNHLY and FYNNEI. CDR3 length: 14 amino acids. TCRdb reprocessed the 5' RACE reads, keeping one entry per CDR3 protein, no DNA. The table lists 450,000 to 600,000 distinct CDR3 sequences, with approximately 3.5% in the top ten. Sequenced material: blood T cells: a sorted CD56 or NKG2C T cell subset, CD4+ or CD8+ T cells, or bulk PBMC T cells (not recorded which). The chain employs TRBV2 and TRBJ1-2. The TCR sequence derives from a man between 18 and 29 years old in good health. The CDR3 loop reads CASRDPGTEYGYTF.